Presented here are 25 T cell receptor beta chains from one specimen sequenced in a study of blood T cell repertoires in COVID-19 (dated by TCRdb to the early 2020s). The library was made by the immunoSEQ multiplex PCR assay. In its TCRdb copy, this immuneACCESS table keeps in-frame sequences only and misses some clones. Where compared with another copy, unresolved V genes explain less than half of these, and the others have no known cause. This sample holds 100,000 to 110,000 clones; 85% to 90% were observed only once. About 13% of the sample is taken by the ten largest. Material: peripheral blood. These receptors came from a human donor in a cohort sampled during active COVID-19.

The J gene is TRBJ2-7, the V gene TRBV2; 7 bases agree with TRBD1. The CDR3 has 14 amino acids. Trimming at V came to 7 bases and at J to 2 bases, leaving 8 bases not matched to a gene. Germline CDR1 reads SNHLY; CDR2 reads FYNNEI. CDR3 DNA sequence: TGTGCCAGCATAGAGAGTAGGGGGCCCTACGAGCAGTACTTC. It codes for CASIESRGPYEQYF.

Details on this clone: Other DNA sequences in this specimen translate into the identical CDR3. The V and J genes are TRBV5-1 and TRBJ2-7; 7 bases align to TRBD1. Germline trimming cut 3 bases from V and 1 base from J; bases unmatched to any gene: 4. This CDR3 is built from 14 residues. Germline V CDR1 and CDR2: SGHRS, YFSETQ. CDR3 sequence: CASSSGQASYEQYF. CDR3 in DNA: TGCGCCAGCAGCTCCGGACAGGCGTCCTACGAGCAGTACTTC.

This chain links TRBV19 with TRBJ2-6; the match to TRBD1 covers 7 bases. With V trimmed by 6 bases and J by 0 bases, 8 bases remained unmatched. The CDR3 contains 17 residues. Germline assignment: CDR1 LNHDA and CDR2 SQIVND (reference sequence). The DNA for the CDR3 is TGTGCCAGTAGATTACAGGGGCTCAGCTCTGGGGCCAACGTCCTGACTTTC. This gives the protein CASRLQGLSSGANVLTF.

This chain uses TRBV6-5 with TRBJ1-6, with 10 bases aligning to TRBD1. The germline V gene has CDR1 MNHEY and CDR2 SVGAGI. V lost 6 bases, J lost 10 bases, and 9 bases stayed unmatched. The CDR3 is 15 amino acids. The CDR3 coding sequence is TGTGCCAGCAGCCCCGGACAGGGGGTGTCATCACCCCTCCACTTT. Amino acid sequence: CASSPGQGVSSPLHF.

This chain connects TRBV12-3 or TRBV12-4 to TRBJ1-2; 11 nucleotides align to TRBD1. V was pared by 8 bases and J by 8 bases, with 4 bases of the junction left unmatched. CDR3 length: 12 residues. In DNA form, the CDR3 reads TGTGCCAGCGGACAGGGGGCGGGGGGCTACACCTTC. Amino acids: CASGQGAGGYTF.

This clone has just one count. This chain joins TRBV3-1 (or the pseudogene TRBV3-2) and TRBJ2-3, with D possibly matching TRBD2 (5 bases). The CDR3 consists of 16 residues. Germline V gene data show CDR1 as LGHDT and CDR2 as YNNKEL (reference sequence). The V gene lost 0 bases and the J gene lost 1 base, with 11 bases spanning the gap. CDR3 sequence reads: CASSQDIGRGTDTQYF. As DNA, the CDR3 is TGTGCCAGCAGCCAAGATATCGGGCGGGGCACAGATACGCAGTATTTT.

The chain uses TRBV7-9 and TRBJ2-7, with TRBD1 as a possible D gene (5 bases). Germline CDR1 SEHNR, CDR2 FQNEAQ (reference sequence). This CDR3 has 14 residues. Trimming took 0 bases from V and 5 from J, leaving 11 bases between them. The CDR3 region is CASSLAGRVNEQYF. CDR3 DNA sequence: TGTGCCAGCAGCTTAGCTGGCAGGGTCAACGAGCAGTACTTC.

This chain links TRBV7-9 with TRBJ1-2, with TRBD1 as a possible D gene (5 bases). Germline V CDR1 and CDR2: SEHNR, FQNEAQ (reference sequence). Trimming removed 2 bases from V and 3 bases from J, with 10 bases in between. This CDR3 is 14 amino acids long. CDR3 residues: CASSLLGGDYGYTF. The CDR3 coding sequence is TGTGCCAGCAGCTTATTGGGAGGGGACTATGGCTACACCTTC. Filled out from reference TRBV7-9 and TRBJ1-2, the complete variable domain reads DTGVSQNPRHKITKRGQNVTFRCDPISEHNRLYWYRQTLGQGPEFLTYFQNEAQLEKSRLLSDRFSAERPKGSFSTLEIQRTEQGDSAMYLCASSLLGGDYGYTFGSGTRLTVV.

The chain combines TRBV6-5 with TRBJ1-1; D is ambiguous. The CDR3 spans 13 residues. Deletions cut 7 bases from V and 1 base from J, with 10 bases between. The germline V gene has CDR1 MNHEY and CDR2 SVGAGI. The CDR3 region has the DNA TGTGCCAGCAAAAGAGCTGGGAACACTGAAGCTTTCTTT. This codes for CASKRAGNTEAFF.

This chain uses TRBV11-2 with TRBJ2-5; maybe TRBD2 (6 bases). The CDR3 runs to 12 residues. V lost 5 bases to trimming and J lost 5 bases, with 9 bases between them. Germline assignment: CDR1 SGHAT and CDR2 FQNNGV. The CDR3 nucleotides are TGTGCCAGCAGCCGGGAGTGGGAGACCCAGTACTTC. This codes for CASSREWETQYF.

This clone was observed a few times. V and J are TRBV5-6 and TRBJ1-5; no definite D call. Germline-derived CDR1 and CDR2 are SGHDT and YYEEEE. Trimming stripped 0 bases from V and 4 bases from J, with 8 bases between. CDR3 size: 14 residues. The CDR3 bases are TGTGCCAGCAGCTTGGGAGGGAGTAATCAGCCCCAGCATTTT. Its translation is CASSLGGSNQPQHF.

The rearrangement links TRBV6-2 or TRBV6-3 to TRBJ1-2; D might be TRBD1 (5 bases). V was cut by 7 bases and J by 4 bases, with 19 bases left in between. The CDR3 extends over 15 amino acids. CDR1 is MNHEY, CDR2 SVGEGT, per germline. CDR3 in DNA: TGTGCCAGCACCCCATCTGGGGGGGGAGGCTATGGCTACACCTTC. This gives the protein CASTPSGGGGYGYTF.

This chain links TRBV28 with TRBJ1-2; a weak D match, TRBD1 (5 bases). Germline V gene data show CDR1 as MDHEN and CDR2 as SYDVKM. CDR3 length: 13 amino acids. Trimming cost V 4 bases and J 4 bases, with 10 bases left between them. The CDR3 nucleotides are TGTGCCAGCAGTTCCAGGGTTGTCTATGGCTACACCTTC. Translated, it gives CASSSRVVYGYTF.

This clone occurred a few times. The CDR3 spells CASSARTGNTEAFF. Written as DNA, the CDR3 is TGTGCCAGCAGCGCTAGGACAGGGAACACTGAAGCTTTCTTT. The chain couples TRBV2 to TRBJ1-1; 7 nucleotides agree with TRBD1. The CDR3 loop spans 14 amino acids. V lost 6 bases and J lost 1; bases outside the gene matches: 5. CDR1 and CDR2 from the germline V gene are SNHLY and FYNNEI.

V usage is TRBV7-2 and J usage is TRBJ2-7; 14 nucleotides align to TRBD2. The J segment lost 3 bases and the V segment lost 5 bases, leaving 6 bases of the junction unmatched. The length of the CDR3 is 16 residues. Germline assignment: CDR1 SGHTA and CDR2 FQGNSA. The CDR3 DNA reads TGTGCCAGCAGCAACGGACTAGCGGGAGGAAGCTACGAGCAGTACTTC. It encodes CASSNGLAGGSYEQYF.

The CDR3 sequence is CASSFRQGSNSPLHF. The CDR3 nucleotides are TGTGCCAGCAGTTTCAGACAGGGGAGTAATTCACCCCTCCACTTT. The V call is TRBV6-5, the J call TRBJ1-6, with 8 bases aligning to TRBD1. CDR3 length equals 15 residues. V shed 4 bases and J 6 bases; nucleotides not matched to a gene: 5. Germline V CDR1 and CDR2: MNHEY, SVGAGI.

The chain recombines TRBV24-1 with TRBJ2-3; 7 positions match TRBD2. The J segment lost 2 bases and the V segment lost 3 bases, leaving 7 bases of the junction unmatched. The CDR3 has 16 amino acids. Germline CDR1 is KGHDR and CDR2 is SFDVKD. The CDR3 sequence is CATSDPAGQTTDTQYF. As DNA, the CDR3 is TGTGCCACCAGTGATCCAGCGGGGCAAACCACAGATACGCAGTATTTT.

In this sample, this clone turned up a few times. This chain links TRBV5-1 with TRBJ2-3; D not resolved. This CDR3 comprises 14 residues. The germline V gene encodes CDR1 SGHRS and CDR2 YFSETQ. Deletions cut 0 bases from V and 4 bases from J, with 9 bases between. The CDR3 protein is CASSLVVSADTQYF. CDR3 sequence (DNA): TGCGCCAGCAGCTTGGTCGTGTCGGCAGATACGCAGTATTTT.

The chain is built from TRBV3-1 (or the pseudogene TRBV3-2) and TRBJ1-4, with D maybe TRBD1 (5 bases). The CDR3 covers 14 residues. The germline gives CDR1 LGHDT, CDR2 YNNKEL (reference sequence). V was cut by 6 bases and J by 0 bases, with 8 bases left in between. The CDR3, as DNA: TGTGCCAGCAGGCGGGGGGCAACTAATGAAAAACTGTTTTTT. Protein product: CASRRGATNEKLFF.

The chain combines TRBV11-3 with TRBJ2-2; perhaps TRBD2 as D (5 bases). Germline lookup yields CDR1 SGHNT and CDR2 YENEEA. The V gene lost 0 bases and the J gene lost 5 bases, with 10 bases spanning the gap. This CDR3 is 15 amino acids long. The CDR3 region is CASSLDHGRTGELFF. The CDR3 DNA reads as TGTGCCAGCAGCTTAGATCATGGGAGAACCGGGGAGCTGTTTTTT. Full variable domain (missing parts from reference TRBV11-3 and TRBJ2-2): EAGVVQSPRYKIIEKKQPVAFWCNPISGHNTLYWYLQNLGQGPELLIRYENEEAVDDSQLPKDRFSAERLKGVDSTLKIQPAELGDSAVYLCASSLDHGRTGELFFGEGSRLTVL.

The genes are TRBV7-2 and TRBJ1-5; perhaps TRBD1 as D (5 bases). CDR3 length: 15 residues. Germline CDR1 SGHTA, CDR2 FQGNSA. The V end lost 3 bases, the J end lost 1 base, and 10 bases lay between the germline ends. The CDR3 loop is CASSFQGSSNQPQHF. The CDR3 DNA reads as TGTGCCAGCAGCTTCCAGGGATCCAGCAATCAGCCCCAGCATTTT.

This clone came up many times. The DNA of the CDR3 is TGTGCCAGCAGCCTTCTACCGAATGAGCAGTTCTTC. Its translation: CASSLLPNEQFF. This chain links TRBV9 with TRBJ2-1; no clear D gene. The CDR3 totals 12 residues. Deletions cut 4 bases from V and 7 bases from J, with 9 bases between. CDR1 and CDR2 (germline): SGDLS, YYNGEE.

V is TRBV18 and J is TRBJ1-1, with 7 bases aligning to TRBD1. V lost 3 bases, J lost 1 base, and 2 bases stayed unmatched. CDR1 is KGHSH, CDR2 LQKENI, per germline. The CDR3 runs to 14 residues. The CDR3 sequence: CASSPRQGNTEAFF. The CDR3 region has the DNA TGTGCCAGCTCACCGCGACAGGGGAACACTGAAGCTTTCTTT.

The chain has TRBV7-2 and TRBJ2-3, with 10 bases lining up with TRBD2. The trim removed 1 base at V and 4 bases at J, leaving 2 bases unmatched. The CDR3 is made up of 15 amino acids. Germline loops: CDR1 SGHTA, CDR2 FQGNSA. CDR3 in DNA: TGTGCCAGCAGCTTAGGGCTAGCGGGGGCAGATACGCAGTATTTT. This gives the protein CASSLGLAGADTQYF.

This rearrangement joins TRBV14 to TRBJ1-1; 9 positions agree with TRBD1. The length of the CDR3 is 12 residues. Per germline, CDR1 SGHDN and CDR2 FVKESK. The trim removed 9 bases at V and 10 bases at J, leaving 9 bases unmatched. The DNA for the CDR3 is TGTGCCAGTGGGGGACAGGGCCTGGGAGCTTTCTTT. This codes for CASGGQGLGAFF. Using reference TRBV14 and TRBJ1-1 for the parts outside the CDR3, the full variable domain is EAGVTQFPSHSVIEKGQTVTLRCDPISGHDNLYWYRRVMGKEIKFLLHFVKESKQDESGMPNNRFLAERTGGTYSTLKVQPAELEDSGVYFCASGGQGLGAFFGQGTRLTVV.